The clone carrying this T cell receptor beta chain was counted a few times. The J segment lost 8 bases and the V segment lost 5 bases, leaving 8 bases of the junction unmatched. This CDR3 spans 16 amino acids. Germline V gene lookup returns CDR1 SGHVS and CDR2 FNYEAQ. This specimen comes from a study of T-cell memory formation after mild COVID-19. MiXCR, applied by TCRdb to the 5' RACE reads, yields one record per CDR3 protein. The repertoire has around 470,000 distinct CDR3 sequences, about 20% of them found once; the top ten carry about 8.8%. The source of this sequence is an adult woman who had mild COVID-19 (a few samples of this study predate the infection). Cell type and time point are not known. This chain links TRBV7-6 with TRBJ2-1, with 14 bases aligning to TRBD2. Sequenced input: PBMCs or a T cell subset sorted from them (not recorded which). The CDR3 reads CASSPRTSGGLDEQFF. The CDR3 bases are TGTGCCAGCAGCCCTAGGACTAGCGGGGGGCTTGATGAGCAGTTCTTC.